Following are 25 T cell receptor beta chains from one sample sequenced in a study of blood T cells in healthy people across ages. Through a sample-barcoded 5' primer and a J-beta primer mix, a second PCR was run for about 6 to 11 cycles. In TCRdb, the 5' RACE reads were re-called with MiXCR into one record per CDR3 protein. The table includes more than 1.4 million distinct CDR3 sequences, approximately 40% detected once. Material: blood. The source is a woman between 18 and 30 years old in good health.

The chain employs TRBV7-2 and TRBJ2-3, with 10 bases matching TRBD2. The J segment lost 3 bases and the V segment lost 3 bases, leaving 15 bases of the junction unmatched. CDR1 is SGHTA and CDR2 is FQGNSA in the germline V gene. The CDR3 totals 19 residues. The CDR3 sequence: CASSFYPTSGTEHTDTQYF. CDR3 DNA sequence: TGTGCCAGCAGCTTTTACCCAACTAGCGGGACGGAACATACAGATACGCAGTATTTT. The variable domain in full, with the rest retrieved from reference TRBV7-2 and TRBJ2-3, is GAGVSQSPSNKVTEKGKDVELRCDPISGHTALYWYRQSLGQGLEFLIYFQGNSAPDKSGLPSDRFSAERTGGSVSTLTIQRTQQEDSAVYLCASSFYPTSGTEHTDTQYFGPGTRLTVL.

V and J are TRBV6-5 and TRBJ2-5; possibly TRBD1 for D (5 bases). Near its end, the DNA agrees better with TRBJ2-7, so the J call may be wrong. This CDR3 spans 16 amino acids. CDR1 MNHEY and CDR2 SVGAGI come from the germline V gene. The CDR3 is CASSKGKGKGLHEQYF. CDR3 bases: TGTGCCAGCAGTAAGGGGAAGGGTAAGGGTTTACACGAGCAGTACTTC.

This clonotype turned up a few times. The CDR3: CSARDSGVSYEQYF. DNA of the CDR3: TGCAGTGCTAGAGATAGCGGGGTTTCTTACGAGCAGTACTTC. This rearrangement joins TRBV20-1 to TRBJ2-4; the match to TRBD2 covers 8 bases. The DNA end is a closer match to TRBJ2-7, so the J assignment may be wrong. Germline values: CDR1 DFQATT, CDR2 SNEGSKA (reference sequence). CDR3 length: 14 amino acids.

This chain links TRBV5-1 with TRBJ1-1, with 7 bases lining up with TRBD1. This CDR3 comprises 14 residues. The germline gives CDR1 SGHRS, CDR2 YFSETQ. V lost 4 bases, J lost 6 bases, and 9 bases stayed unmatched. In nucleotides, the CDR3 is TGCGCCAGCAGCCGCGGGACAGCCGTATCTGAAGCTTTCTTT. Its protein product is CASSRGTAVSEAFF.

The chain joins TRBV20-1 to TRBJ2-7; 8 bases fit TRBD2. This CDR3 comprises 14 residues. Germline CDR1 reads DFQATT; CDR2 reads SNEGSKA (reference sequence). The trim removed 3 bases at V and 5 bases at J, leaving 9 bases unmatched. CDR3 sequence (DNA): TGCAGTGCTAGCGGGGGGGCTAGCGGCAACGAGCAGTACTTC. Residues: CSASGGASGNEQYF.

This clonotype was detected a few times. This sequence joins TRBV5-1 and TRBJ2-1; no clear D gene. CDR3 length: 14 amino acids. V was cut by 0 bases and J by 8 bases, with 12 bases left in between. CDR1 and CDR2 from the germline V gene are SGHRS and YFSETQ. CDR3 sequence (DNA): TGCGCCAGCAGCTTGGGACTGGAAGTGTATGAGCAGTTCTTC. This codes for CASSLGLEVYEQFF. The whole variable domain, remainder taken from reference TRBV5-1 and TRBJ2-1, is KAGVTQTPRYLIKTRGQQVTLSCSPISGHRSVSWYQQTPGQGLQFLFEYFSETQRNKGNFPGRFSGRQFSNSRSEMNVSTLELGDSALYLCASSLGLEVYEQFFGPGTRLTVL.

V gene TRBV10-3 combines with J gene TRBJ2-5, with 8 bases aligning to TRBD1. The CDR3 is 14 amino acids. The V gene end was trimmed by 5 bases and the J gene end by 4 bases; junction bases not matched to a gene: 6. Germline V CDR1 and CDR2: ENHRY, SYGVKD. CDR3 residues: CAISPGQGRETQYF. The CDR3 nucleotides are TGTGCCATCAGTCCTGGACAGGGTCGAGAGACCCAGTACTTC.

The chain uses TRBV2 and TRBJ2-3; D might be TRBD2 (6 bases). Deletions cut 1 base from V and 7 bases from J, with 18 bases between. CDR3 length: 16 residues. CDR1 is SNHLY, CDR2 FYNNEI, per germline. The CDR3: CASSEGGGRSYHTQYF. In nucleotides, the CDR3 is TGTGCCAGCAGTGAAGGGGGAGGACGCTCCTACCATACGCAGTATTTT.

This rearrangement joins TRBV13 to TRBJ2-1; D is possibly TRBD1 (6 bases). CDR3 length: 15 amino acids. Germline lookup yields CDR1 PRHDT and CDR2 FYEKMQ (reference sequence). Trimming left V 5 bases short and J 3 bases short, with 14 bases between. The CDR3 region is CASSHRTDFYNEQFF. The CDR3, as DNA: TGTGCCAGCAGCCACCGGACAGACTTCTACAATGAGCAGTTCTTC.

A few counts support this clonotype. The CDR3, as DNA: TGCGCCAGCAGCTTGGATGGGGGGGCCTTTTACGAGCAGTACTTC. Translation: CASSLDGGAFYEQYF. The chain employs TRBV5-1 and TRBJ2-5, with D possibly matching TRBD2 (7 bases). The J call may be mistaken, given a closer DNA end match to TRBJ2-7. This CDR3 spans 15 amino acids. Looked up from germline, CDR1 is SGHRS and CDR2 is YFSETQ.

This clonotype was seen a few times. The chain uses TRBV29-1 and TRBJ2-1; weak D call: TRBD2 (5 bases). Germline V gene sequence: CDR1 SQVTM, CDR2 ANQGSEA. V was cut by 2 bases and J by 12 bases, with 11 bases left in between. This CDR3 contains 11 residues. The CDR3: CSVELARGQFF. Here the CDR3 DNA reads TGCAGCGTTGAACTAGCTCGCGGGCAGTTCTTC.

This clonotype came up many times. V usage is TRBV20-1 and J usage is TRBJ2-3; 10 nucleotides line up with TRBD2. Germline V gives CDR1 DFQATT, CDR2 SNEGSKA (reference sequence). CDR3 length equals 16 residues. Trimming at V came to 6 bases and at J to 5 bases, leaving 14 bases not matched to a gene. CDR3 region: CSALPLLAGTGDTQYF. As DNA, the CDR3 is TGCAGTGCCCTGCCCCTACTAGCGGGAACAGGAGATACGCAGTATTTT.

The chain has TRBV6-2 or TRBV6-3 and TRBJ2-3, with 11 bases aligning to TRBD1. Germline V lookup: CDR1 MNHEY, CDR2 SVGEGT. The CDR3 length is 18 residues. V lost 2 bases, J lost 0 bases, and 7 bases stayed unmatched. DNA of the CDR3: TGTGCCAGCAGTTACAAGGACAGGGGGCGACCAAGCACAGATACGCAGTATTTT. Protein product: CASSYKDRGRPSTDTQYF.

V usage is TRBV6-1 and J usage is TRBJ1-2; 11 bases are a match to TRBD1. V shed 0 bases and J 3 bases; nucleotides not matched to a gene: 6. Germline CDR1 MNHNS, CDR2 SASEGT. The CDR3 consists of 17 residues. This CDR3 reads CASSEARTGGADYGYTF. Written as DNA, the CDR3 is TGTGCCAGCAGTGAAGCTCGGACAGGGGGCGCGGACTATGGCTACACCTTC.

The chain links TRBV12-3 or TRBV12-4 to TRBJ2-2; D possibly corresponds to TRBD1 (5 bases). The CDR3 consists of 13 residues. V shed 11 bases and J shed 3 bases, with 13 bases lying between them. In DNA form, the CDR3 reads TGTGCCTCACTTAGGGGTGACACCGGGGAGCTGTTTTTT. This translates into CASLRGDTGELFF.

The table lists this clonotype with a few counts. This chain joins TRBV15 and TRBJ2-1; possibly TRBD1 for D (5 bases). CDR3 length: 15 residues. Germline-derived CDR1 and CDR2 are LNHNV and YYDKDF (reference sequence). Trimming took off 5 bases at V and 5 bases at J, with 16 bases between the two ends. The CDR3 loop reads CATSPRAGINNEQFF. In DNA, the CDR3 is TGTGCCACCAGCCCCCGGGCAGGGATAAACAATGAGCAGTTCTTC.

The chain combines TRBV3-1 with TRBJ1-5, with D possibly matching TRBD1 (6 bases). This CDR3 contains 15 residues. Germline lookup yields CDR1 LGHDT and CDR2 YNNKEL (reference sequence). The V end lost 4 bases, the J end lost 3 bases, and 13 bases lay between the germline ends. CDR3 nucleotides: TGTGCCAGCAGCCTCACAGGGCCTGACAATCAGCCCCAGCATTTT. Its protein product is CASSLTGPDNQPQHF.

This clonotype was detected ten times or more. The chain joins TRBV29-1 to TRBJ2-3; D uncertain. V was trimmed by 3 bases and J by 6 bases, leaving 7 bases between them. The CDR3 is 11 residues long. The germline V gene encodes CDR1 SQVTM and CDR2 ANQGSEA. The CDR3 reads CSVENGDTQYF. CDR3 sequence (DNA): TGCAGCGTTGAGAATGGGGATACGCAGTATTTT.

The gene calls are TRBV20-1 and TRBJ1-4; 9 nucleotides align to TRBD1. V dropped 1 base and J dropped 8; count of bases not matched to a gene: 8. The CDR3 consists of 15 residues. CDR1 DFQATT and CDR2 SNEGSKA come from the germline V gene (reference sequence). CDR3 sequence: CSARGRDRALEKLFF. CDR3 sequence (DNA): TGCAGTGCTAGAGGCCGGGACAGGGCATTAGAAAAACTGTTTTTT.

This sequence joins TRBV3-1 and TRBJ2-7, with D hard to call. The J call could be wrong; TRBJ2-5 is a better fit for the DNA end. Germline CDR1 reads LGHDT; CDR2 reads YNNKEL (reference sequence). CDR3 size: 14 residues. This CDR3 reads CASSQRARTETQYF. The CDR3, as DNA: TGTGCCAGCAGCCAAAGAGCCAGGACAGAGACCCAGTACTTC.

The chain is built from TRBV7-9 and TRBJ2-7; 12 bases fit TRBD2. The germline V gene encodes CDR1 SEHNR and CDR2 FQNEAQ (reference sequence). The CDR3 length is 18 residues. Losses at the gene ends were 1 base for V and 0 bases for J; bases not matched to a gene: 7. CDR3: CASSLGGLAGTTSYEQYF. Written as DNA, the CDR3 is TGTGCCAGCAGCTTAGGAGGACTAGCGGGGACCACCTCCTACGAGCAGTACTTC. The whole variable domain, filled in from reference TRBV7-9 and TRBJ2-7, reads DTGVSQNPRHKITKRGQNVTFRCDPISEHNRLYWYRQTLGQGPEFLTYFQNEAQLEKSRLLSDRFSAERPKGSFSTLEIQRTEQGDSAMYLCASSLGGLAGTTSYEQYFGPGTRLTVT.

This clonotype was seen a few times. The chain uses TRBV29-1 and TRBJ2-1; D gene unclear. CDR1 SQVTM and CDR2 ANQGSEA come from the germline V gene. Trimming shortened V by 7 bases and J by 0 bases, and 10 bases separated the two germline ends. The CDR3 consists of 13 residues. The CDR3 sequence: CSAPRGSYNEQFF. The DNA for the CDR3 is TGCAGCGCCCCCCGCGGCTCCTACAATGAGCAGTTCTTC.

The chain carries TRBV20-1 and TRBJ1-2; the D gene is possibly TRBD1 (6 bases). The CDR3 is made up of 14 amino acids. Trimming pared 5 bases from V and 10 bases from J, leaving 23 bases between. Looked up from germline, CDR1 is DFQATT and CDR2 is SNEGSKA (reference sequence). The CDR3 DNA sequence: TGCAGTGCTGGCAGGACAGTGACAGGTGTGGACTACACCTTC. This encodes CSAGRTVTGVDYTF.

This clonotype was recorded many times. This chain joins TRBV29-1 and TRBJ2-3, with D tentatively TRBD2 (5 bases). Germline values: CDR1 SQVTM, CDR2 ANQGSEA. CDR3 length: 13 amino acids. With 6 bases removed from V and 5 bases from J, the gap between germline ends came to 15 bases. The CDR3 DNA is TGCAGCGTGGGGTTAGGGAGCCAAGATACGCAGTATTTT. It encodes CSVGLGSQDTQYF.

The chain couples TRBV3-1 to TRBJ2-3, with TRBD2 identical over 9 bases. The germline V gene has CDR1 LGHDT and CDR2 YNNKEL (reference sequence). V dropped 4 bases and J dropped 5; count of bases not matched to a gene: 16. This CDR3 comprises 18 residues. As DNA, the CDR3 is TGTGCCAGCAGCCCCAACTGGGGGCGGGAGGGCCGAGGAGATACGCAGTATTTT. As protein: CASSPNWGREGRGDTQYF.